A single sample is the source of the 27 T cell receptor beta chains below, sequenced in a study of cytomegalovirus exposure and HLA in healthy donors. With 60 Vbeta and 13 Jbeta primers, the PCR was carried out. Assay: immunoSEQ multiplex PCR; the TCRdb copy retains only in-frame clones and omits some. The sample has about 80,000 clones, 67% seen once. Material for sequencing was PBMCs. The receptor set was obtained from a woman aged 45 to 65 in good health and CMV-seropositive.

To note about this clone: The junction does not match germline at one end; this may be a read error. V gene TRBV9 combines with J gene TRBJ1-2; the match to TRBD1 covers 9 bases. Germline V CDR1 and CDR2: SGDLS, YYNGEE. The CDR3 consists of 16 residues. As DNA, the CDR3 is TGTGCCGGCAGCGAGTATGGGACAGGGACATCCCATGGCTACACCTTC. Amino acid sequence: CAGSEYGTGTSHGYTF.

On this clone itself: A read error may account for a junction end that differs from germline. Written as DNA, the CDR3 is TGTTCCAGCAGCTTAGTAAGATCGGGGGGGGTTTACAATGAGCAGTTCTTC. It codes for CSSSLVRSGGVYNEQFF. This chain joins TRBV7-9 and TRBJ2-1, with 8 nucleotides matching TRBD2. The CDR3 runs to 17 residues. Germline assignment: CDR1 SEHNR and CDR2 FQNEAQ (reference sequence).

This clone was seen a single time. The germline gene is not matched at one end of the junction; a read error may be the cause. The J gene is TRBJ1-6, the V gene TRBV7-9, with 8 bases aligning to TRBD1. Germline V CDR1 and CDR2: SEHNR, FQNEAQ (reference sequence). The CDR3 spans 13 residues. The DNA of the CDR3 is TGTTCCAGCAGCTCTGGACAGGGTCTGGGACTCCACTTT. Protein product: CSSSSGQGLGLHF.

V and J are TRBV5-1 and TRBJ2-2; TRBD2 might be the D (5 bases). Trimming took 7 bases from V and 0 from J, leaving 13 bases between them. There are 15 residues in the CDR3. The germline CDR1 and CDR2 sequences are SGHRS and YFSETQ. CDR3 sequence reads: CASARGGANTGELFF. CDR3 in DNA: TGCGCCAGCGCCCGGGGTGGCGCGAACACCGGGGAGCTGTTTTTT. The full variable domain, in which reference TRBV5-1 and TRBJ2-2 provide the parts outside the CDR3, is KAGVTQTPRYLIKTRGQQVTLSCSPISGHRSVSWYQQTPGQGLQFLFEYFSETQRNKGNFPGRFSGRQFSNSRSEMNVSTLELGDSALYLCASARGGANTGELFFGEGSRLTVL.

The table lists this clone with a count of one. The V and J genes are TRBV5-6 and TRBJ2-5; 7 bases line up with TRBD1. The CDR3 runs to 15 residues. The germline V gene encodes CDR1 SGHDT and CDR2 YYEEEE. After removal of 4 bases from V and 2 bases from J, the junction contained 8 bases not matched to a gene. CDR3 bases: TGTGCCAGCAGCCAGCCCACGGGACAGCAAGAGACCCAGTACTTC. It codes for CASSQPTGQQETQYF. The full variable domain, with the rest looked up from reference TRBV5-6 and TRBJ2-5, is DAGVTQSPTHLIKTRGQQVTLRCSPKSGHDTVSWYQQALGQGPQFIFQYYEEEERQRGNFPDRFSGHQFPNYSSELNVNALLLGDSALYLCASSQPTGQQETQYFGPGTRLLVL.

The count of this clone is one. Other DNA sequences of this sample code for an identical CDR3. Here the CDR3 reads CASSLDSREAVEQFF. The CDR3 DNA follows: TGTGCCAGCAGTTTAGACTCGAGGGAGGCTGTTGAGCAGTTCTTC. This sequence joins TRBV27 and TRBJ2-1; maybe TRBD2 (6 bases). The germline gives CDR1 MNHEY, CDR2 SMNVEV (reference sequence). Trimming took off 2 bases at V and 9 bases at J, with 17 bases between the two ends. CDR3 length equals 15 residues.

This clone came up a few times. This CDR3 is CASSLRGAEYYGYTF. CDR3 sequence (DNA): TGTGCCAGCAGCTTGCGGGGAGCCGAGTACTATGGCTACACCTTC. The chain employs TRBV5-6 and TRBJ1-2; no clear D. Germline V lookup: CDR1 SGHDT, CDR2 YYEEEE. CDR3 length: 15 amino acids. Trimming shortened V by 1 base and J by 3 bases, and 13 bases separated the two germline ends.

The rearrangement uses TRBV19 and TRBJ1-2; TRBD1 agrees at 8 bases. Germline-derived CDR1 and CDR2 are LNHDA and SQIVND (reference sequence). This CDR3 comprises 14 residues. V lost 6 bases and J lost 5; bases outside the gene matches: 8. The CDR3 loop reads CASSTQGAVYGYTF. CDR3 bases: TGTGCCAGTAGCACGCAGGGGGCCGTTTATGGCTACACCTTC.

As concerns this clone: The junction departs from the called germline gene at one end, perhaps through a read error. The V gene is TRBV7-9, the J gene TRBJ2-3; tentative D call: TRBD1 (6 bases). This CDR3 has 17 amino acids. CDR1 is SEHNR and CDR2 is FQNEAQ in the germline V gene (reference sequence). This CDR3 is CSSSYSLNPEGGDTQYF. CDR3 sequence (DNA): TGTTCCAGCAGCTATAGCCTAAACCCCGAAGGGGGAGATACGCAGTATTTT.

The CDR3 region has the DNA TGTGCCAGCAGCTTAGTACGGCTAGCGGGGGGGCCTCGCACAGATACGCAGTATTTT. Protein sequence: CASSLVRLAGGPRTDTQYF. The gene calls are TRBV11-2 and TRBJ2-3, with 12 bases lining up with TRBD2. Trimming at V came to 1 base and at J to 1 base, leaving 9 bases not matched to a gene. The CDR3 has 19 amino acids. Germline CDR1 SGHAT, CDR2 FQNNGV.

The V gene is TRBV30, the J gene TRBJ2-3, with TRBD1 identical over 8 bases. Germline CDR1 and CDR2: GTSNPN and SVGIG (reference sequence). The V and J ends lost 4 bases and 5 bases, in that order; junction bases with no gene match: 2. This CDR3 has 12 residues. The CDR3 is CAWNTGGDTQYF. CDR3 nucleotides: TGTGCCTGGAACACAGGGGGAGATACGCAGTATTTT.

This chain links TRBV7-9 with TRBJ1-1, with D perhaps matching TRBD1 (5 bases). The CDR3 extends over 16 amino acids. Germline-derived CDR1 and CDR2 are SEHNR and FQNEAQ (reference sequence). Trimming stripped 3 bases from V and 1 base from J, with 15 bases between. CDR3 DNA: TGTGCCAGCAGCTTCGGGACTCCGGGTAGGAACACTGAAGCTTTCTTT. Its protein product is CASSFGTPGRNTEAFF.

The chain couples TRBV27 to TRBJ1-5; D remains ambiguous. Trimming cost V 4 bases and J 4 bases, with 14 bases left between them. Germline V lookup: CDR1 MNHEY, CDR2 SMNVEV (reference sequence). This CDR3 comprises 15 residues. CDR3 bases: TGTGCCAGCAGTTCCCCCGGGGAAGGGAATCAGCCCCAGCATTTT. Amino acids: CASSSPGEGNQPQHF.

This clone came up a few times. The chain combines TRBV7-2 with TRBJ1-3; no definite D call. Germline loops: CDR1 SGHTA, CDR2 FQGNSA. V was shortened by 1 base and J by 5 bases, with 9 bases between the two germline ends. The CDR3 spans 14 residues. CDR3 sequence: CASSLGWERNTIYF. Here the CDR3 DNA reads TGTGCCAGCAGCTTAGGTTGGGAGAGAAACACCATATATTTT.

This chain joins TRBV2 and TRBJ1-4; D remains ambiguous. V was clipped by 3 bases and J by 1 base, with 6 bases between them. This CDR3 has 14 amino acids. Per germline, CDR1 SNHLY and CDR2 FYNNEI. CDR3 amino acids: CASSEERTNEKLFF. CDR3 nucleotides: TGTGCCAGCAGTGAGGAGCGAACTAATGAAAAACTGTTTTTT.

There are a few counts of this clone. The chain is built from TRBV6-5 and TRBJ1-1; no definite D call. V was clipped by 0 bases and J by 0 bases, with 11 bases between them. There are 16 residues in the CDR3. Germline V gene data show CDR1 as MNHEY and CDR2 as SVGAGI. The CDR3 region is CASSYSWASLNTEAFF. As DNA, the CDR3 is TGTGCCAGCAGTTACTCCTGGGCCAGTCTGAACACTGAAGCTTTCTTT.

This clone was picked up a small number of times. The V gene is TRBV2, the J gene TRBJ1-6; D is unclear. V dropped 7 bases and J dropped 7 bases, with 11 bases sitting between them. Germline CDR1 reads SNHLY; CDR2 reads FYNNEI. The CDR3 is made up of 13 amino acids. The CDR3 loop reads CASIGEPNSPLHF. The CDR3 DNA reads TGTGCCAGCATCGGAGAACCCAATTCACCCCTCCACTTT.

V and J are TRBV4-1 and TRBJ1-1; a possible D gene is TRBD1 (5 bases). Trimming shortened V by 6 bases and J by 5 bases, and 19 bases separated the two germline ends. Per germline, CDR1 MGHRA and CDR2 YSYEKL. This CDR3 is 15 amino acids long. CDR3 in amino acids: CASRHLGQDGTEAFF. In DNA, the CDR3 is TGCGCCAGCAGACACCTTGGACAAGATGGGACTGAAGCTTTCTTT.

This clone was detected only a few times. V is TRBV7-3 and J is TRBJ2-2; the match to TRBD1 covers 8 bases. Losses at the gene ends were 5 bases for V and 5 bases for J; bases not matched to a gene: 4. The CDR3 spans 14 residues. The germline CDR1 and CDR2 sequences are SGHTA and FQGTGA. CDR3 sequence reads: CASSATGVTGELFF. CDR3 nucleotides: TGTGCCAGCAGCGCGACAGGGGTAACCGGGGAGCTGTTTTTT.

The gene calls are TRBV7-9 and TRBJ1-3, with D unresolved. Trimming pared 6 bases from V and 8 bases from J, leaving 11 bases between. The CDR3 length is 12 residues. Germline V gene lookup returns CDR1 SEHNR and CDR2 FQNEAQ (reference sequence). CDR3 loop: CASRSRRDTIYF. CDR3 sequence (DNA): TGTGCCAGCAGGTCTAGGAGGGACACCATATATTTT.

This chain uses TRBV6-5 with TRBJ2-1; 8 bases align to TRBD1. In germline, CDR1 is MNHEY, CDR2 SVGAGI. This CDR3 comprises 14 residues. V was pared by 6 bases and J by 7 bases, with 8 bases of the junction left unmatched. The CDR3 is CASSPIRTGNEQFF. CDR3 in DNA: TGTGCCAGCAGCCCCATCCGGACAGGGAATGAGCAGTTCTTC.

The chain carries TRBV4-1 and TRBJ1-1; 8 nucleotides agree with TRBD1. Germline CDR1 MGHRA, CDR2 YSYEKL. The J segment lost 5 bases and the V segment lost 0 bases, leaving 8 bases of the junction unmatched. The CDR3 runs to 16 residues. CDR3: CASSQDGGQVPTEAFF. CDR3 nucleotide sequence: TGCGCCAGCAGCCAAGACGGGGGACAGGTCCCAACTGAAGCTTTCTTT.

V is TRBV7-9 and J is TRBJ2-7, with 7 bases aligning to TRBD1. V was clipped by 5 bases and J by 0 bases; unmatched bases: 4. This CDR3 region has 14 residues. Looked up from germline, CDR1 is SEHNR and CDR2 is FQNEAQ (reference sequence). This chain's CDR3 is CASSQTGISYEQYF. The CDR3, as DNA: TGTGCCAGCAGCCAGACAGGGATCTCCTACGAGCAGTACTTC. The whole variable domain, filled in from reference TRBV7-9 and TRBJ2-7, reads DTGVSQNPRHKITKRGQNVTFRCDPISEHNRLYWYRQTLGQGPEFLTYFQNEAQLEKSRLLSDRFSAERPKGSFSTLEIQRTEQGDSAMYLCASSQTGISYEQYFGPGTRLTVT.

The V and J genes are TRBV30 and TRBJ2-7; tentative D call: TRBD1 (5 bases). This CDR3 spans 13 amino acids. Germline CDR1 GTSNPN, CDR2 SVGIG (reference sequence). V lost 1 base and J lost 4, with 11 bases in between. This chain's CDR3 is CAWSGISGYEQYF. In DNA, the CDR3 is TGTGCCTGGAGTGGAATTTCAGGGTACGAGCAGTACTTC.

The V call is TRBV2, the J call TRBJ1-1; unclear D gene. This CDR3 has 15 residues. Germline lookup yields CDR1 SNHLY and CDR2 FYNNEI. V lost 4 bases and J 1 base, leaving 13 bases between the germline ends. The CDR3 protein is CASSAFGEKNTEAFF. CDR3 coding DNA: TGTGCCAGCAGTGCGTTTGGGGAGAAGAACACTGAAGCTTTCTTT.

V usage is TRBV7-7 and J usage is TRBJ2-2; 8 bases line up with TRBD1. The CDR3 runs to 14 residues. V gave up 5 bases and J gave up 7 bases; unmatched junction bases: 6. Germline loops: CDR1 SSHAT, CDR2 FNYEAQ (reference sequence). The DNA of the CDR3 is TGTGCCAGCAGCGCAGGGGGCTGGGGCGGGGAGCTGTTTTTT. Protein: CASSAGGWGGELFF.

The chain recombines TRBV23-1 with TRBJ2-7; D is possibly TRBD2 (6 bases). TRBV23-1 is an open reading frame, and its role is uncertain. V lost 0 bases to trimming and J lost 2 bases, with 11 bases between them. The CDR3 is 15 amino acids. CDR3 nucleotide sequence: TGCGCCAGCAGTCAATCCTCGGGGGTGGCCTACGAGCAGTACTTC. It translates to CASSQSSGVAYEQYF.